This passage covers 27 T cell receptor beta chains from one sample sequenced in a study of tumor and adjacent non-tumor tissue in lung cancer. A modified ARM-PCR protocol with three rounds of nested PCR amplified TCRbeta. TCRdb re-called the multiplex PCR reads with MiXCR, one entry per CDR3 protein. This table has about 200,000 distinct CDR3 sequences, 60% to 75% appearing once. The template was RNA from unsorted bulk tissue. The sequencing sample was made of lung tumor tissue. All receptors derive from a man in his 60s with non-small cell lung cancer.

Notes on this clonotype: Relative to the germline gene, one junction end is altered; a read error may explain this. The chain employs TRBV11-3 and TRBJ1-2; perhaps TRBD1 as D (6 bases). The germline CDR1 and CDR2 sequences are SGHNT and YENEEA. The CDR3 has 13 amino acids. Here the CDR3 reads CVSSPTGNYGYTF. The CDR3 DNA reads TGTGTCAGCAGCCCAACAGGGAACTATGGATACACCTTC. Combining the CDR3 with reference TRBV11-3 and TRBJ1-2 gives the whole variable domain EAGVVQSPRYKIIEKKQPVAFWCNPISGHNTLYWYLQNLGQGPELLIRYENEEAVDDSQLPKDRFSAERLKGVDSTLKIQPAELGDSAVYLCVSSPTGNYGYTFGSGTRLTVV.

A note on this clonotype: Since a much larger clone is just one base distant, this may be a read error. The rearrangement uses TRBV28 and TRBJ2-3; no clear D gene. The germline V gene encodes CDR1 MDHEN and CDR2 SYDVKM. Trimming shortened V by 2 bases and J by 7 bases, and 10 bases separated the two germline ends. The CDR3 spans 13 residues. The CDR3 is CASSLPNTHTQYF. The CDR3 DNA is TGTGCCAGCAGTTTACCGAACACTCATACGCAGTATTTT. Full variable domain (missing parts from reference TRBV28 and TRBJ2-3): DVKVTQSSRYLVKRTGEKVFLECVQDMDHENMFWYRQDPGLGLRLIYFSYDVKMKEKGDIPEGYSVSREKKERFSLILESASTNQTSMYLCASSLPNTHTQYFGPGTRLTVL.

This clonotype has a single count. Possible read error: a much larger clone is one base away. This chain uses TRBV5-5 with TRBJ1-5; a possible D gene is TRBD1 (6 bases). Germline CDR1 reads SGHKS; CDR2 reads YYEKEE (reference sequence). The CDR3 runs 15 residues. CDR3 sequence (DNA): TGTGTCAGCAGCCCACAGGGCTATAGCAATCAGCCCCAGCATTTT. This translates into CVSSPQGYSNQPQHF.

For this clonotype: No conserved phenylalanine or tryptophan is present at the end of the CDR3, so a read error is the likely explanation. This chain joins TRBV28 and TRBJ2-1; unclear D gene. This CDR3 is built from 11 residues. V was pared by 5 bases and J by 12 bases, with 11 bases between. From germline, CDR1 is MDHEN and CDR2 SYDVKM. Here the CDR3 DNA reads TGTGCCAGCAGTATAACGCGTGGGCAGTTCCTC. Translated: CASSITRGQFL.

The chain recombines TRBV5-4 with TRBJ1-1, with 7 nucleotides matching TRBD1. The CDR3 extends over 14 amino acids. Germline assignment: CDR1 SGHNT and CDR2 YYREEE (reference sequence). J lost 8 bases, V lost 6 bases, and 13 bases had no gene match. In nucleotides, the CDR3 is TGTGCCAGCATCTACGACAGGGACCGAAGGGAAGCTTTCTTT. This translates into CASIYDRDRREAFF.

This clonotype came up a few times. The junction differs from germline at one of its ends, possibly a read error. The CDR3, as DNA: TGTGCCAGCAGCTTAGGGGCATGGGGGGCTAGCACAGATACGCAGTATTTC. Protein: CASSLGAWGASTDTQYF. This sequence joins TRBV11-2 and TRBJ2-3, with D perhaps being TRBD1 or TRBD2 (6 bases each). The CDR3 spans 17 residues. CDR1 is SGHAT, CDR2 FQNNGV, per germline.

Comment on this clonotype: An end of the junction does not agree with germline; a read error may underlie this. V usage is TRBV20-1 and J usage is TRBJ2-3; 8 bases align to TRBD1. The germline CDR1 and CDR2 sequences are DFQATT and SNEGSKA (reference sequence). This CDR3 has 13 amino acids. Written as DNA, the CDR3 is TGCAGTTCGGACAGGGTTTGGATAGATACGCAATATTTT. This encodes CSSDRVWIDTQYF.

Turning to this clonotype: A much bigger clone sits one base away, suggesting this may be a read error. The CDR3 DNA reads TGTGTCAGCAGCCTTGGCCTAGCGTACGAGCAGTACTTC. It specifies CVSSLGLAYEQYF. The rearrangement joins TRBV5-6 to TRBJ2-7, with D possibly TRBD2 on 6 matching bases. Germline V gene data show CDR1 as SGHDT and CDR2 as YYEEEE. The CDR3 is 13 amino acids.

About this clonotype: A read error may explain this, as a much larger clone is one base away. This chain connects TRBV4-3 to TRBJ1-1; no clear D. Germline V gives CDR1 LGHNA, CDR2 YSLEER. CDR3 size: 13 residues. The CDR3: CASSQSPVTEACF. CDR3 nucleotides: TGCGCCAGCAGCCAATCCCCGGTCACTGAAGCTTGCTTT.

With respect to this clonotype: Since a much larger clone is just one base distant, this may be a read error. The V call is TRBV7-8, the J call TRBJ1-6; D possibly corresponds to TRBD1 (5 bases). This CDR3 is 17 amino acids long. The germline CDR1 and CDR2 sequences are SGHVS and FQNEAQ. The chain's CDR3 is CASNLLGQGSYNSPLHF. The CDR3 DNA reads TGTGCCAGCAACTTACTTGGGCAGGGCTCCTATAATTCACCCCTCCACTTT.

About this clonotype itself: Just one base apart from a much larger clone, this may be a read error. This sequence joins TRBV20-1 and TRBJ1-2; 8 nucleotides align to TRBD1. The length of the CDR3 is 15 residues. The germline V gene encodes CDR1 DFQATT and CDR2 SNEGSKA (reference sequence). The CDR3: CRARDKTGADYGYTF. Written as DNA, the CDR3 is TGCAGAGCTAGAGATAAGACAGGGGCAGACTATGGCTACACCTTC.

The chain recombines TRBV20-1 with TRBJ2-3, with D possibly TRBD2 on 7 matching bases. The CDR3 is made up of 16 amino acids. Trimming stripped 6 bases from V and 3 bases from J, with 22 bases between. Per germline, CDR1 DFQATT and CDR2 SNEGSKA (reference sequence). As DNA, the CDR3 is TGCAGTGCCTCGGGGCTAACGGGGGGCGGTACAGATACGCAGTATTTT. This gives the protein CSASGLTGGGTDTQYF.

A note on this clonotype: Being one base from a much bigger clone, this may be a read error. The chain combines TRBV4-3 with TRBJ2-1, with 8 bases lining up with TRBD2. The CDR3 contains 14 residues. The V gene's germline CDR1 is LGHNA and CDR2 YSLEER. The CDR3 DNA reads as TGCGCCAACAGCCATCCTAGCGGGTTCAATGAGCAGTTCTTC. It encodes CANSHPSGFNEQFF.

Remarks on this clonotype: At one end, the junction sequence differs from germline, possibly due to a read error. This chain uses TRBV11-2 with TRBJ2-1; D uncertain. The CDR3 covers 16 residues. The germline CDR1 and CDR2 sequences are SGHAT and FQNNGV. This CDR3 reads CVSSLGRRPSYNEQFF. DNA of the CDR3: TGTGTCAGCAGCTTAGGACGGCGTCCCTCCTACAATGAGCAGTTCTTC.

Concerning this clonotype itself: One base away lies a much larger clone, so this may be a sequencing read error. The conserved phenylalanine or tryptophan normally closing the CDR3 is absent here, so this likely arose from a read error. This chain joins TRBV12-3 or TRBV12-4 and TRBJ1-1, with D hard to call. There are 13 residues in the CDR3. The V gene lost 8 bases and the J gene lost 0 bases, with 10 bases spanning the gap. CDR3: CASALAVNTEAFL. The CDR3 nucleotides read TGTGCCAGCGCCCTTGCGGTGAACACTGAAGCTTTCCTT.

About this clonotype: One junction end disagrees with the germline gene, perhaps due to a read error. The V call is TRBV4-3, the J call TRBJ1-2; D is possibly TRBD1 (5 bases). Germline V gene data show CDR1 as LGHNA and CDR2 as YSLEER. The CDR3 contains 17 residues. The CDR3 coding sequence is TGCGCCAGCAGTCGCTCCGGGACGTTTTTCCCTAACTATGACTACACCTTC. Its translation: CASSRSGTFFPNYDYTF.

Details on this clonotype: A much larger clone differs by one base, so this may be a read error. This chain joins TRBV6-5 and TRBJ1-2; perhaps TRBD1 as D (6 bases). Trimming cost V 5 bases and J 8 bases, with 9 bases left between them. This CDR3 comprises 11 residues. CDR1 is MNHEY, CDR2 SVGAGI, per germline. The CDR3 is CASSTGFGYTF. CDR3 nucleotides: TGTGCCAGCAGTACAGGGTTCGGCTACACCTTC.

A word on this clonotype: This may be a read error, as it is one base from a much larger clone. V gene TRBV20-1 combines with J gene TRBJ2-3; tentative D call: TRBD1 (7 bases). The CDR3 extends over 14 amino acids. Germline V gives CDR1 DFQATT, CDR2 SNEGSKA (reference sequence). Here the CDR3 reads CSAAGTGGTDTKYF. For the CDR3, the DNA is TGCAGTGCTGCCGGGACTGGGGGGACAGATACGAAGTATTTT.

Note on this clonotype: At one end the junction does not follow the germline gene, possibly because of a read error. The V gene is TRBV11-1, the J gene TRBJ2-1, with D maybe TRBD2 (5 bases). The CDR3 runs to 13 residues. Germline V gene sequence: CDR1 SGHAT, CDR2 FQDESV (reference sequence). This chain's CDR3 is CATSLAFLPTQSF. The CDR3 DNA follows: TGTGCCACCAGCTTAGCGTTCTTGCCAACCCAGTCCTTC.

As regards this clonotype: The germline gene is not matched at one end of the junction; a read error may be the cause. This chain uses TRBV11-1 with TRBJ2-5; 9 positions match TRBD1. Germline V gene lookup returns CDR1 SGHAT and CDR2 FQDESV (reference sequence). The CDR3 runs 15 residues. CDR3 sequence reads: CASSPFDRGKETQNF. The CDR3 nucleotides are TGTGCAAGCAGCCCCTTCGACAGGGGGAAAGAGACCCAGAACTTC. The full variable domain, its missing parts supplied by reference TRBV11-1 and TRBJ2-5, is EAEVAQSPRYKITEKSQAVAFWCDPISGHATLYWYRQILGQGPELLVQFQDESVVDDSQLPKDRFSAERLKGVDSTLKIQPAELGDSAMYLCASSPFDRGKETQNFGPGTRLLVL.

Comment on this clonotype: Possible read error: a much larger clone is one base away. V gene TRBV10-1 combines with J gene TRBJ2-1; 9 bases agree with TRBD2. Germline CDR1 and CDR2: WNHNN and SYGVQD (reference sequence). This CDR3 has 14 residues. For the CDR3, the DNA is TGCGCCAGCAGTGGACTAGCGGCCTACAAAGAGCAGTTCTTC. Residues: CASSGLAAYKEQFF.

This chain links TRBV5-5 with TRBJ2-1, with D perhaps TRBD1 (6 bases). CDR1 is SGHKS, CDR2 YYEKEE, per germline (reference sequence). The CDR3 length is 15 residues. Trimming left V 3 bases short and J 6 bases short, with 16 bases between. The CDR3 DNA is TGTGCCAGCAGCTCACATCGGGACATTAGCAATGAGCAGTTCTTC. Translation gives CASSSHRDISNEQFF.

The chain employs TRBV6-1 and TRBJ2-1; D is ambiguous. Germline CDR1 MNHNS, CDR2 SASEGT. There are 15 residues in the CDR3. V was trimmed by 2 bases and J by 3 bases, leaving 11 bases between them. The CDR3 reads CASSESKEIYNEQFF. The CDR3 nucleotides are TGTGCCAGCAGTGAATCGAAGGAAATCTACAATGAGCAGTTCTTC.

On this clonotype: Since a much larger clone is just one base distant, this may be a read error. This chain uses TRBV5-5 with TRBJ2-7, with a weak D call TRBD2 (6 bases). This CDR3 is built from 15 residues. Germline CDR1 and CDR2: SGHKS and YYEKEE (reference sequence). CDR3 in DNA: TGTGCCAACAGCCCCACTGGGACTTACTCCTACGAGCAGTACTTC. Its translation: CANSPTGTYSYEQYF.

The CDR3 reads CNVRDLTIEYF. CDR3 coding DNA: TGCAATGTTAGAGATCTGACTATCGAGTACTTC. The chain combines TRBV20-1 with TRBJ2-7; D possibly corresponds to TRBD2 (5 bases). The germline gives CDR1 DFQATT, CDR2 SNEGSKA (reference sequence). The CDR3 runs to 11 residues.

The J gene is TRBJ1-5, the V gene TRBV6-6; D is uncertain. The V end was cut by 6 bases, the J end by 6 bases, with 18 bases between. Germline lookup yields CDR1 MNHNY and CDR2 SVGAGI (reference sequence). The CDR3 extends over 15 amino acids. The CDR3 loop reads CASSYRAAGSQPQHF. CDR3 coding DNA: TGTGCCAGCAGCTACCGAGCCGCCGGGAGTCAGCCCCAGCATTTT.

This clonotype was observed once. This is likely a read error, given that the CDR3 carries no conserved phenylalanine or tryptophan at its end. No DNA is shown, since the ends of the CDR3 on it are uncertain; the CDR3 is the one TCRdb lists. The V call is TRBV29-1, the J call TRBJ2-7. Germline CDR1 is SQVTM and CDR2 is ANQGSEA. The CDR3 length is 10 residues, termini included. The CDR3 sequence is CSAQDDEQYL.